This TCR beta chain was found in a study of T cell repertoires in cytomegalovirus infection. For the study at large: Public signatures in TCR beta pointed to CMV infection and matching HLA type. General study points: Clonotype analysis showed dominance of the ex vivo response by HLA-C-restricted CMV-specific TCR beta clonotypes.

This clonotype appeared many times. The antigen is undetermined. TCRdb re-called the reads through MiXCR, storing one row per CDR3 protein. The sample has a few hundred thousand distinct CDR3 sequences, roughly 15% seen once. Germline CDR1 reads SEHNR; CDR2 reads FQNEAQ (reference sequence). The V gene end was trimmed by 4 bases and the J gene end by 2 bases; junction bases not matched to a gene: 11. The CDR3 totals 16 residues. The chain joins TRBV7-9 to TRBJ2-7, with 7 bases lining up with TRBD2. This TCR derives from a human donor in good health (CMV status not recorded). Some clones in this sample may be carry-over from other donors' samples. Sequencing was done on a sample of PBMCs. CDR3 amino acids: CASSSDGAGDPYEQYF. CDR3 DNA sequence: TGTGCCAGCAGCTCTGACGGGGCGGGAGACCCCTACGAGCAGTACTTC.